This record looks at one T cell receptor (beta chain) sequence and its context. Amplification used 60 V beta primers and 13 J beta primers. Assay: immunoSEQ multiplex PCR; the TCRdb copy retains only in-frame clones and omits some. The profile shows just under 60,000 clones, roughly four fifths of them singletons. The time point was: after dendritic cell vaccination, including at tumor progression/relapse. Blood PBMC samples: pre-vaccination, two weeks post third vaccination, and at tumor progression. The sample originates from a study of glioma-infiltrating T cells after dendritic cell vaccination. Germline V gene lookup returns CDR1 SNHLY and CDR2 FYNNEI. The ends were cut back, 3 bases at V and 3 bases at J, with 8 bases in the middle. This CDR3 comprises 13 residues.

This TCR was recovered from a human donor with glioblastoma. The chain recombines TRBV2 with TRBJ2-5; D ambiguous. Here the sequenced sample was blood, taken after dendritic cell vaccination. CDR3 coding DNA: TGTGCCAGCAGTGATTTCGGTGAAGAGACCCAGTACTTC. Protein: CASSDFGEETQYF.